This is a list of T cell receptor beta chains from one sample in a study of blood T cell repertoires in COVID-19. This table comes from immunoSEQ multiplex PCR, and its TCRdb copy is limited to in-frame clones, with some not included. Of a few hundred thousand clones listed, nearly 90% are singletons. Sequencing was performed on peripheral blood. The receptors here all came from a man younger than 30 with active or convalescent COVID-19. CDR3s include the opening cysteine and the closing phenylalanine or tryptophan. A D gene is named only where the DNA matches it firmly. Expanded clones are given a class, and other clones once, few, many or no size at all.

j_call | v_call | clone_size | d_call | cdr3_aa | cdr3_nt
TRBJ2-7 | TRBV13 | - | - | CASSFRYRARYEQYF | TGTGCCAGCAGCTTTCGTTACAGGGCTAGATACGAGCAGTACTTC
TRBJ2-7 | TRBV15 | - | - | CATSRDVGGFYEQYF | TGTGCCACCAGCAGAGATGTGGGGGGATTTTACGAGCAGTACTTC
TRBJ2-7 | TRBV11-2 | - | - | CASSGGNEQYF | TGTGCCAGCAGCGGGGGGAACGAGCAGTACTTC
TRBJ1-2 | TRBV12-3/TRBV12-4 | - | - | CASSTVSGYTF | TGTGCCAGCTCAACGGTTTCGGGCTACACCTTC
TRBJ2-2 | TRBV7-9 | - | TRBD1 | CASSLGQGDAGELFF | TGTGCCAGCAGCTTAGGACAGGGGGACGCCGGGGAGCTGTTTTTT
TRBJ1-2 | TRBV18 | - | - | CASSLGQTTYGYTF | TGTGCCAGCTCACTAGGACAGACTACTTATGGCTACACCTTC
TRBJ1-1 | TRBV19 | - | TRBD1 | CASSHLGPGQVTEAFF | TGTGCCAGTAGCCATTTGGGACCGGGACAGGTCACTGAAGCTTTCTTT
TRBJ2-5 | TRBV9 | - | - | CASSGPPKTQETQYF | TGTGCCAGCAGCGGACCACCGAAGACACAAGAGACCCAGTACTTC
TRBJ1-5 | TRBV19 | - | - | CASSRNPRGMASNQPQHF | TGTGCCAGTAGTAGGAATCCCCGGGGGATGGCGAGCAATCAGCCCCAGCATTTT
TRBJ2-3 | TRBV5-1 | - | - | CASSTMGGSGTDTQYF | TGCGCCAGCAGCACCATGGGGGGATCAGGCACAGATACGCAGTATTTT
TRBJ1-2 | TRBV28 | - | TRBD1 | CASSEGQGVRGYTF | TGTGCCAGCAGCGAGGGACAGGGAGTGAGGGGCTACACCTTC
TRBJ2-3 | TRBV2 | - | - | CASREAGSDTQYF | TGTGCCAGCAGGGAGGCGGGGTCAGATACGCAGTATTTT
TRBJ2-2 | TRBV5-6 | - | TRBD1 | CASSLGQGAGELFF | TGTGCCAGCAGCCTCGGACAGGGGGCCGGGGAGCTGTTTTTT
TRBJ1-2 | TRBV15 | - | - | CATSRDLVSNYGYTF | TGTGCCACCAGCAGAGATCTCGTTTCTAACTATGGCTACACCTTC
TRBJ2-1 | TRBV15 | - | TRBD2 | CATSRDLPAGYNEQFF | TGTGCCACCAGCAGAGATCTCCCAGCGGGGTACAATGAGCAGTTCTTC
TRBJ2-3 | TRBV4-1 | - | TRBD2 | CASSRTSGRTDTQYF | TGCGCCAGCAGCCGGACTAGCGGGCGCACAGATACGCAGTATTTT
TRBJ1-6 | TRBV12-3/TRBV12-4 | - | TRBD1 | CASSKGQAITLHF | TGTGCCAGCAGTAAGGGACAGGCTATAACCCTCCACTTT
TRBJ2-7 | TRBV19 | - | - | CASSSGHGIYEQYF | TGTGCCAGTAGTTCTGGACACGGAATCTACGAGCAGTACTTC
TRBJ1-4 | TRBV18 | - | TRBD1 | CASSHDRDGLFF | TGTGCCAGCTCGCACGACAGGGACGGACTGTTTTTT
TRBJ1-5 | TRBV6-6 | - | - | CASRREGGVNQPQHF | TGTGCCAGCAGAAGGGAAGGGGGAGTCAATCAGCCCCAGCATTTT
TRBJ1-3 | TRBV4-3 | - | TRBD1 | CASSQGDSGSGNTIYF | TGCGCCAGCAGCCAAGGGGACAGCGGATCTGGAAACACCATATATTTT
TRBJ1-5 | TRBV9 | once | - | CASSRGSTQPQHF | TGTGCCAGCAGCCGGGGGTCAACTCAGCCCCAGCATTTT
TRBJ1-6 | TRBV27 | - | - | CASSSRGYTPLHF | TGTGCCAGCAGTTCCAGGGGTTATACACCCCTCCACTTT
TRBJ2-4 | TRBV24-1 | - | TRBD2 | CATSREGTKGGKNIQYF | TGTGCCACCAGTCGGGAGGGGACTAAGGGAGGGAAAAACATTCAGTACTTC
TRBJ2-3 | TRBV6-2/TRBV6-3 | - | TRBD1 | CASSQISVGQGSDTQYF | TGTGCCAGCAGTCAAATATCGGTAGGACAGGGGTCAGATACGCAGTATTTT
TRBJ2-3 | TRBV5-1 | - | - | CASSLVQQDTDTQYF | TGCGCCAGCAGCTTGGTTCAGCAGGATACAGATACGCAGTATTTT
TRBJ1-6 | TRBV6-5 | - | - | CASRQYSNSPLHF | TGTGCCAGTCGACAGTACTCGAATTCACCCCTCCACTTT
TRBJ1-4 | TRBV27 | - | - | CASSLDISEKLFF | TGTGCCAGCAGTTTAGATATTAGTGAAAAACTGTTTTTT
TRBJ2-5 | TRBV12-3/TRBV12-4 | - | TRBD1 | CASSLRGQGTQYF | TGTGCCAGCAGTTTGAGGGGGCAGGGGACCCAGTACTTC
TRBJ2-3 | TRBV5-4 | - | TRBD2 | CASRGLADTTGTQYF | TGTGCCAGCAGGGGACTAGCGGACACCACCGGGACGCAGTATTTT
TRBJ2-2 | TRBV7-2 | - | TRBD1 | CASSSGTGWGTGELFF | TGTGCCAGCAGCTCTGGGACAGGGTGGGGGACCGGGGAGCTGTTTTTT
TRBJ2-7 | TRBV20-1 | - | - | CSVDTAREQYF | TGCAGCGTAGACACGGCTCGCGAGCAGTACTTC
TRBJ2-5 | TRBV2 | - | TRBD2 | CATLAGGGETQYF | TGTGCCACCCTAGCGGGGGGGGGAGAGACCCAGTACTTC
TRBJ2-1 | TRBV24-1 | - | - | CATSHQANEQFF | TGTGCCACCAGTCATCAGGCCAATGAGCAGTTCTTC
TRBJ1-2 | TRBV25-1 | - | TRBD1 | CASSGTGTATNYGYTF | TGTGCCAGCAGTGGGACCGGGACAGCTACTAACTATGGCTACACCTTC
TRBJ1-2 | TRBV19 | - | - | CASSNPGVDGYTF | TGTGCCAGTAGTAACCCAGGGGTAGATGGCTACACCTTC
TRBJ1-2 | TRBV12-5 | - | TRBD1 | CASGLDTYPGQGGNGYTF | TGTGCTAGTGGTTTGGACACGTACCCGGGACAGGGGGGAAATGGCTACACCTTC
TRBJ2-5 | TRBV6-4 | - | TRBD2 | CASSDLRRGGSQETQYF | TGTGCCAGCAGTGACTTGCGGCGGGGGGGATCTCAAGAGACCCAGTACTTC
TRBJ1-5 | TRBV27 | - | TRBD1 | CASSAGTGYQPQHF | TGTGCCAGCAGCGCCGGGACAGGGTATCAGCCCCAGCATTTT
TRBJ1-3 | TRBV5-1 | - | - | CASSLDRANTIYF | TGCGCCAGCAGCTTGGACAGGGCAAACACCATATATTTT
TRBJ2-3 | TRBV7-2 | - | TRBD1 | CASSLGTGLYTDTQYF | TGTGCCAGCAGCCTCGGGACAGGACTATACACAGATACGCAGTATTTT
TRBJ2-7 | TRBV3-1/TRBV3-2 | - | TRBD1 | CASSSRTGTKNEQYF | TGTGCCAGCAGCTCCCGGACAGGGACGAAAAACGAGCAGTACTTC
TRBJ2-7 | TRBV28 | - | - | CASKGVSYEQYF | TGTGCCAGCAAGGGGGTATCCTACGAGCAGTACTTC
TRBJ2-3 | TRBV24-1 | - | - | CATALGDTQYF | TGTGCCACCGCTCTCGGAGATACGCAGTATTTT
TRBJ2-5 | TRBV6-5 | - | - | CASSNNGGQETQYF | TGTGCCAGCAGCAACAACGGGGGACAAGAGACCCAGTACTTC
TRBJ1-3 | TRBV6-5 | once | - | CASRTTGGNTIYF | TGTGCCAGCAGGACCACAGGGGGAAACACCATATATTTT
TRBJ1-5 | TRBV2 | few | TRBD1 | CASSEALRGTGVHF | TGTGCCAGCAGTGAAGCGCTTCGCGGGACAGGGGTGCATTTT
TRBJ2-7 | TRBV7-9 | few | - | CASTTATYEQYF | TGTGCCAGCACTACAGCTACCTACGAGCAGTACTTC
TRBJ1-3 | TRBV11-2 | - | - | CASSSPTSGIYF | TGTGCCAGCAGCTCCCCCACAAGCGGTATATATTTT
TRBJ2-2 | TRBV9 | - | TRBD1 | CASSATGTGLFGELFF | TGTGCCAGCAGCGCCACCGGGACAGGGCTGTTCGGGGAGCTGTTTTTT
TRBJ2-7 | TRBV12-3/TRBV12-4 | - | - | CASLPQGSYEQYF | TGTGCCAGCCTTCCACAGGGCTCCTACGAGCAGTACTTC
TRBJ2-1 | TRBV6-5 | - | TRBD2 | CASSTGGAYNEQFF | TGTGCCAGCAGTACCGGGGGGGCCTACAATGAGCAGTTCTTC
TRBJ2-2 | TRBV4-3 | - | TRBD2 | CASSQDVRGLAVWVDTGELFF | TGCGCCAGCAGCCAAGATGTCCGTGGACTAGCGGTATGGGTCGACACCGGGGAGCTGTTTTTT
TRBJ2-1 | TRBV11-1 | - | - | CASSLALTSSNEQFF | TGTGCCAGCAGCTTAGCATTAACTAGCAGCAATGAGCAGTTCTTC
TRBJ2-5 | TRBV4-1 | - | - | CASSRAGETQYF | TGCGCCAGCAGCCGGGCGGGGGAGACCCAGTACTTC